What follows are 25 T cell receptor beta chains derived from one specimen sequenced in a study of blood T cell repertoires in COVID-19. The method was immunoSEQ multiplex PCR; TCRdb's version includes in-frame clones alone and lacks a portion of them. The profile shows fewer than 250,000 clones, 75% to 85% of them singletons. Specimen: peripheral blood. The receptor set was obtained from a human donor in a cohort sampled during active COVID-19.

This clone has only a few counts. This sequence joins TRBV6-5 and TRBJ1-2; no reliable D call. This CDR3 has 15 amino acids. Trimming left V 7 bases short and J 4 bases short, with 19 bases between. Germline assignment: CDR1 MNHEY and CDR2 SVGAGI. The CDR3 DNA sequence: TGTGCCAGCAAGGAGGGATTCACTGGAGCCTATGGCTACACCTTC. This codes for CASKEGFTGAYGYTF.

The chain uses TRBV10-3 and TRBJ2-2; TRBD2 might be the D (6 bases). The germline CDR1 and CDR2 sequences are ENHRY and SYGVKD. With 2 bases removed from V and 6 bases from J, the gap between germline ends came to 10 bases. The CDR3 has 14 residues. Here the CDR3 DNA reads TGTGCCATCAGTGAGGAGGTAGCGGCCGGGGAGCTGTTTTTT. Its protein product is CAISEEVAAGELFF.

The rearrangement joins TRBV2 to TRBJ1-1; the D gene is possibly TRBD1 (5 bases). V gave up 6 bases and J gave up 3 bases, with 8 bases separating them. The CDR3 is 12 amino acids. CDR1 SNHLY and CDR2 FYNNEI come from the germline V gene. CDR3 sequence: CASRGGDTEAFF. The CDR3 DNA sequence: TGTGCCAGCAGGGGGGGGGACACTGAAGCTTTCTTT.

This clone has only a few counts. This chain connects TRBV10-2 to TRBJ2-7; 7 bases agree with TRBD2. This CDR3 is 16 amino acids long. With V trimmed by 0 bases and J by 1 base, 6 bases remained unmatched. CDR1 is WSHSY, CDR2 SAAADI, per germline. The CDR3 is CASSESGTSASYEQYF. The CDR3 DNA sequence: TGCGCCAGCAGTGAGTCGGGAACTAGCGCATCCTACGAGCAGTACTTC.

V is TRBV6-4 and J is TRBJ2-1; 9 bases agree with TRBD2. The CDR3 loop spans 14 amino acids. Germline V gives CDR1 MRHNA, CDR2 SNTAGT. With 6 bases clipped from V and 4 bases from J, the junction kept 4 bases outside the gene matches. Here the CDR3 reads CASSTTSGYNEQFF. The DNA of the CDR3 is TGTGCCAGCAGCACGACTAGCGGATACAATGAGCAGTTCTTC.

The chain employs TRBV5-6 and TRBJ2-7; perhaps TRBD1 as D (6 bases). The J call is doubtful: the DNA matches TRBJ2-5 better. Germline CDR1 and CDR2: SGHDT and YYEEEE. The CDR3 sequence is 14 residues long. CDR3 protein: CASSLRDTQETQYF. The DNA for the CDR3 is TGTGCCAGCAGCCTCCGGGACACCCAAGAGACCCAGTACTTC.

The chain joins TRBV6-2 or TRBV6-3 to TRBJ1-5, with 9 bases identical to TRBD1. CDR1 is MNHEY and CDR2 is SVGEGT in the germline V gene. The CDR3 sequence is 14 residues long. Germline trimming cut 7 bases from V and 7 bases from J; bases unmatched to any gene: 8. CDR3: CASTPGDRAQPQHF. Written as DNA, the CDR3 is TGTGCCAGCACCCCGGGGGACAGGGCCCAGCCCCAGCATTTT.

V and J are TRBV19 and TRBJ1-2; D gene uncertain. The CDR3 has 14 amino acids. The V gene lost 3 bases and the J gene lost 3 bases, with 11 bases spanning the gap. Germline V gene data show CDR1 as LNHDA and CDR2 as SQIVND (reference sequence). The CDR3 region is CASSIEGRDYGYTF. For the CDR3, the DNA is TGTGCCAGTAGTATCGAGGGCAGAGACTATGGCTACACCTTC.

J is TRBJ1-1 and V is TRBV5-4, with 8 positions matching TRBD1. V lost 4 bases to trimming and J lost 1 base; unmatched junction nucleotides: 3. Germline lookup yields CDR1 SGHNT and CDR2 YYREEE (reference sequence). The CDR3 extends over 14 amino acids. The CDR3 loop reads CASSRGQANTEAFF. In nucleotides, the CDR3 is TGTGCCAGCAGCCGGGGACAGGCGAACACTGAAGCTTTCTTT.

This clone appeared a few times. The chain recombines TRBV10-3 with TRBJ1-3; no firm D call. V was trimmed by 10 bases and J by 0 bases, leaving 7 bases between them. This CDR3 is 12 amino acids long. In germline, CDR1 is ENHRY, CDR2 SYGVKD. This CDR3 reads CATESSGNTIYF. The CDR3 DNA follows: TGTGCCACCGAGAGCTCTGGAAACACCATATATTTT.

The chain couples TRBV10-3 to TRBJ2-7; 8 bases are a match to TRBD1. With 5 bases clipped from V and 2 bases from J, the junction kept 26 bases outside the gene matches. The CDR3 has 21 amino acids. Germline lookup yields CDR1 ENHRY and CDR2 SYGVKD. CDR3 in amino acids: CAISRDRSVFHPGTMTYEQYF. CDR3 coding DNA: TGTGCCATCAGTAGGGACAGGAGCGTCTTCCATCCGGGGACAATGACCTACGAGCAGTACTTC.

The rearrangement uses TRBV21-1 and TRBJ2-2; TRBD2 reflects the table's D call only, with no check against the DNA. TRBV21-1 is deemed a pseudogene. This CDR3 spans 21 amino acids. The CDR3 coding sequence is TGTGCCAGCAGCACACAGGCCCCGGGACTAGCGGGAGGGCCGGGCACCGGGGAGCTGTTTTTT. The encoded protein is CASSTQAPGLAGGPGTGELFF.

A note on this clone: Additional DNA sequences in this sample encode the identical CDR3. This sequence joins TRBV24-1 and TRBJ2-5, with 7 bases that match TRBD2. V shed 3 bases, J shed 2 bases, and the junction held 5 bases outside the gene matches. Germline CDR1 and CDR2: KGHDR and SFDVKD. The CDR3 contains 15 residues. The CDR3 DNA sequence: TGTGCCACCAGTGATCGACGGGGAGGGCAAGAGACCCAGTACTTC. As protein: CATSDRRGGQETQYF.

This chain uses TRBV5-1 with TRBJ2-1; D might be TRBD1 (5 bases). The germline V gene has CDR1 SGHRS and CDR2 YFSETQ. V shed 0 bases and J shed 0 bases, with 7 bases lying between them. The length of the CDR3 is 15 residues. The CDR3 DNA reads as TGCGCCAGCAGCTTGGAGGACAACTCCTACAATGAGCAGTTCTTC. Translating it yields CASSLEDNSYNEQFF.

This clone was seen a few times. V usage is TRBV29-1 and J usage is TRBJ1-2; 9 positions agree with TRBD1. Germline CDR1 is SQVTM and CDR2 is ANQGSEA. This CDR3 is built from 12 residues. The V segment lost 7 bases and the J segment 8 bases; nucleotides outside the gene matches: 8. CDR3 amino acids: CSARTGEVGYTF. The CDR3 DNA is TGCAGCGCACGGACAGGGGAGGTCGGCTACACCTTC.

The chain combines TRBV29-1 with TRBJ1-5; tentatively, D is TRBD1 (6 bases). This CDR3 is built from 13 residues. CDR1 and CDR2 (germline): SQVTM, ANQGSEA. Trimming stripped 1 base from V and 7 bases from J, with 11 bases between. CDR3 in amino acids: CSVEGGPGQPQHF. CDR3 sequence (DNA): TGCAGCGTTGAAGGGGGGCCTGGACAGCCCCAGCATTTT.

This chain links TRBV18 with TRBJ1-1; no reliable D call. The CDR3 sequence is 13 residues long. V lost 6 bases, J lost 3 bases, and 11 bases lay in between. Germline V gene data show CDR1 as KGHSH and CDR2 as LQKENI. The CDR3 protein is CASSPDTDTEAFF. CDR3 DNA sequence: TGTGCCAGCTCTCCCGACACCGACACTGAAGCTTTCTTT.

V is TRBV11-2 and J is TRBJ2-5; 14 nucleotides match TRBD2. The CDR3 is 15 amino acids. V shed 6 bases and J 2 bases; nucleotides not matched to a gene: 2. Germline CDR1 SGHAT, CDR2 FQNNGV. The chain's CDR3 is CASRGLAGVQETQYF. CDR3 DNA: TGTGCCAGCAGGGGACTAGCGGGGGTTCAAGAGACCCAGTACTTC.

The chain links TRBV19 to TRBJ1-1; 8 nucleotides line up with TRBD1. From germline, CDR1 is LNHDA and CDR2 SQIVND (reference sequence). J was trimmed by 5 bases and V by 4 bases; bases with no gene match: 3. There are 13 residues in the CDR3. The CDR3 nucleotides read TGTGCCAGTAGTACCACAGGGGGTACTGAAGCTTTCTTT. It specifies CASSTTGGTEAFF. Using reference TRBV19 and TRBJ1-1 for the parts outside the CDR3, the full variable domain is DGGITQSPKYLFRKEGQNVTLSCEQNLNHDAMYWYRQDPGQGLRLIYYSQIVNDFQKGDIAEGYSVSREKKESFPLTVTSAQKNPTAFYLCASSTTGGTEAFFGQGTRLTVV.

The rearrangement links TRBV28 to TRBJ2-7, with 11 positions matching TRBD2. In germline, CDR1 is MDHEN, CDR2 SYDVKM. CDR3 length: 15 amino acids. Losses at the gene ends were 6 bases for V and 2 bases for J; bases not matched to a gene: 6. CDR3 DNA: TGTGCCAGCAGCCTTGGACTAGCGGGTCCCTACGAGCAGTACTTC. Translation: CASSLGLAGPYEQYF.

The chain carries TRBV21-1 and TRBJ1-3; TRBD1, as called in the table, went unchecked against the DNA. TRBV21-1 is a listed pseudogene. The CDR3 has 17 residues. In DNA form, the CDR3 reads TGTGCCAGCAGCAATGTGTGGACAGATCACTCTGGAAACACCATATATTTT. It specifies CASSNVWTDHSGNTIYF.

The rearrangement uses TRBV5-1 and TRBJ1-1; D is uncertain. Between the trimmed V and J ends, which lost 4 bases and 0 bases, there was a span of 10 bases. In germline, CDR1 is SGHRS, CDR2 YFSETQ. CDR3 length: 14 residues. The CDR3 nucleotides are TGCGCCAGCAGCGCCAATGCGGTGAACACTGAAGCTTTCTTT. Its protein product is CASSANAVNTEAFF. Full variable domain (outside the CDR3, taken from reference TRBV5-1 and TRBJ1-1): KAGVTQTPRYLIKTRGQQVTLSCSPISGHRSVSWYQQTPGQGLQFLFEYFSETQRNKGNFPGRFSGRQFSNSRSEMNVSTLELGDSALYLCASSANAVNTEAFFGQGTRLTVV.

This sequence joins TRBV27 and TRBJ2-5; 8 bases line up with TRBD1. There are 15 residues in the CDR3. The germline CDR1 and CDR2 sequences are MNHEY and SMNVEV (reference sequence). V shed 1 base, J shed 4 bases, and the junction held 5 bases outside the gene matches. The CDR3 nucleotides are TGTGCCAGCAGTTTATACAGGGGGTCGTCAGAGACCCAGTACTTC. As protein: CASSLYRGSSETQYF.

J is TRBJ2-1 and V is TRBV24-1, with no clear D. The CDR3 length is 16 residues. Germline CDR1 reads KGHDR; CDR2 reads SFDVKD. The V end was cut by 2 bases, the J end by 0 bases, with 10 bases between. The CDR3 region has the DNA TGTGCCACCAGTGATTCGATTCCGAGCTCCTACAATGAGCAGTTCTTC. Amino acids: CATSDSIPSSYNEQFF.

The rearrangement uses TRBV10-3 and TRBJ2-5, with 7 bases matching TRBD1. V lost 3 bases, J lost 5 bases, and 6 bases stayed unmatched. Germline loops: CDR1 ENHRY, CDR2 SYGVKD. The length of the CDR3 is 14 residues. The DNA of the CDR3 is TGTGCCATCAGTGATCAAGGGGGCGGGGAGACCCAGTACTTC. It is translated as CAISDQGGGETQYF.